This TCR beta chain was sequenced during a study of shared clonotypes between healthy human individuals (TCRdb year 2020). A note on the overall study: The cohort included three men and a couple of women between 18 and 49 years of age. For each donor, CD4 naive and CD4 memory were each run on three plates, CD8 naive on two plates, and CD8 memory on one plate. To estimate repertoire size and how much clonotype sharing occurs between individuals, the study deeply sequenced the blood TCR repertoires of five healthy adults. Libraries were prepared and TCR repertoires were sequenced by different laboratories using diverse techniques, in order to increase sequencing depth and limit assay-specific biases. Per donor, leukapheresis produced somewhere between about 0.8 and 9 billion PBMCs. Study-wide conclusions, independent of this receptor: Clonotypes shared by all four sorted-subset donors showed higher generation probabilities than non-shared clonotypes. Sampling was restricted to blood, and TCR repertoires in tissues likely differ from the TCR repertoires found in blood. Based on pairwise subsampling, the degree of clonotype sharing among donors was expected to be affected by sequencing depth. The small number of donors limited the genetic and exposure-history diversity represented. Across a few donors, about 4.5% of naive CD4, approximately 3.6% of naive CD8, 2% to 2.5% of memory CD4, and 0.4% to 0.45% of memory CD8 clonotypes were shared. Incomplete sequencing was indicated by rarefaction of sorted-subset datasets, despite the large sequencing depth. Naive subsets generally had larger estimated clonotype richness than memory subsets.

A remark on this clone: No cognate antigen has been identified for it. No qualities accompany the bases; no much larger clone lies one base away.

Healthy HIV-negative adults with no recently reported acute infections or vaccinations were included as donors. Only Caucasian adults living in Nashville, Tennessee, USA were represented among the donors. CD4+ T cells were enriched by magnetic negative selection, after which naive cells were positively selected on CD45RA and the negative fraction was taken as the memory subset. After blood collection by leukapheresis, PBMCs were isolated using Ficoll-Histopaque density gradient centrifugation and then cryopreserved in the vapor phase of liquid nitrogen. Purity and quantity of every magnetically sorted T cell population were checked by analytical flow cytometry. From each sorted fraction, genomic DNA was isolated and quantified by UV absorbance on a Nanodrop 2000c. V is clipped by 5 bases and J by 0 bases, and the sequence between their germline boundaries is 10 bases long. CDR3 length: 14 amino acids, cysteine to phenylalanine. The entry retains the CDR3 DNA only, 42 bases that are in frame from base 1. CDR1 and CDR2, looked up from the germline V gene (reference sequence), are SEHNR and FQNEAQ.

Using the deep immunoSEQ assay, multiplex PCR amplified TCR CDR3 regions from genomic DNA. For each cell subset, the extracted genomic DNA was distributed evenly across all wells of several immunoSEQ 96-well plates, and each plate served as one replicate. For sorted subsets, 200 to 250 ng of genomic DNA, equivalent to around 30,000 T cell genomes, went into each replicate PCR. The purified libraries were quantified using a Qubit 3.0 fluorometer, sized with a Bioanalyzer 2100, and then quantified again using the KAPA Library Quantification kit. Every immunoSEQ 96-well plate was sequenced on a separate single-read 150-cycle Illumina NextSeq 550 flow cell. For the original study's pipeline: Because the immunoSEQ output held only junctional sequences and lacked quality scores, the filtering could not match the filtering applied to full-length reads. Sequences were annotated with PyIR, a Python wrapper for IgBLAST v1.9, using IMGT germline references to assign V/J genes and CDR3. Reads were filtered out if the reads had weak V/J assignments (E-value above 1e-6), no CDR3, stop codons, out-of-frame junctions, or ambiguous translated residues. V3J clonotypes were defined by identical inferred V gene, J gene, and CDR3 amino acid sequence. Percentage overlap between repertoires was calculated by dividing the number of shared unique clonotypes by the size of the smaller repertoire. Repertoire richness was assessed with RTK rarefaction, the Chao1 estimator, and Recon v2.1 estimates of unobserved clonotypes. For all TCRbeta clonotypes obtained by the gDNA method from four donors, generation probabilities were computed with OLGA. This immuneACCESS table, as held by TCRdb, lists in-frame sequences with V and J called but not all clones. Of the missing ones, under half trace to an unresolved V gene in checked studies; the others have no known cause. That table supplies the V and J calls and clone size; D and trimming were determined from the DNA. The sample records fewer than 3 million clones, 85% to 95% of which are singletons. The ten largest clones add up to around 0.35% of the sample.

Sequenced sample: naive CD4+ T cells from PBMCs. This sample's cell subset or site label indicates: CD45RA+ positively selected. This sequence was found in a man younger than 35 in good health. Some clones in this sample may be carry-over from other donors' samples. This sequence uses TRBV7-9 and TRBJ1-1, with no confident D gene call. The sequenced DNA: TGTGCCAGCAGCAGCGCAGGAATGAACACTGAAGCTTTCTTT. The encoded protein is CASSSAGMNTEAFF.